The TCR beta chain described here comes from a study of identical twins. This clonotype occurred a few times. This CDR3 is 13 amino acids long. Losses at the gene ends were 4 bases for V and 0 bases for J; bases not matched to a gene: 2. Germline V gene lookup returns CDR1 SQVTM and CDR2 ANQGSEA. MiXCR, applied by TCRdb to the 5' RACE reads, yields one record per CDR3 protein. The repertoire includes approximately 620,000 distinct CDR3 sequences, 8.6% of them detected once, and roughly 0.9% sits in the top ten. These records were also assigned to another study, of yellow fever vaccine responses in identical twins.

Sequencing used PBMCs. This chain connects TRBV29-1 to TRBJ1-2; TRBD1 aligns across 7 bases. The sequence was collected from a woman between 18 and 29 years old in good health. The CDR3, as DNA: TGCAGCGTTGGACAGGGAGCTAACTATGGCTACACCTTC. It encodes CSVGQGANYGYTF.